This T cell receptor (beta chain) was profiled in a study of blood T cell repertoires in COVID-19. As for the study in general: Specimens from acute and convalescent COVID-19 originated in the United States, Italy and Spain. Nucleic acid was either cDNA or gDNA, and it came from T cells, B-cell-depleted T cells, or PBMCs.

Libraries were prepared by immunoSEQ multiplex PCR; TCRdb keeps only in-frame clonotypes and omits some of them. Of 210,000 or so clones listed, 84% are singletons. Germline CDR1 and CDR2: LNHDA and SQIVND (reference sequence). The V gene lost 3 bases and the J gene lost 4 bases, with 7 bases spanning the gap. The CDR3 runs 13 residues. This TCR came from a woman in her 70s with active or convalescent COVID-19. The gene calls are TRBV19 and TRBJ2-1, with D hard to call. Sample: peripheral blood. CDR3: CASSMADYNEQFF. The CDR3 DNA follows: TGTGCCAGTAGTATGGCGGATTACAATGAGCAGTTCTTC.